This is a list of T cell receptor beta chains from one sample in a study of blood T cell repertoires in COVID-19. The protocol was immunoSEQ multiplex PCR, while the TCRdb copy is restricted to in-frame clones and leaves out a portion. This sample has 200,000 to 300,000 clones; more than 70% occur once, and the top ten carry roughly 1.2%. The sample taken for sequencing was PBMCs or T cells enriched from blood (not recorded which). These receptors were taken from a woman in her forties with acute COVID-19. CDR3s include the opening cysteine and the closing phenylalanine or tryptophan. Fields, in order: J gene, V gene, D gene, clone size, CDR3 DNA, CDR3 protein. The D gene is left open where the match is weak. The size field is filled for only some rows; it gives once, few, many or a size class.

j_gene: TRBJ1-3
v_gene: TRBV2
d_gene: NA
abundance: NA
CDR3nt: TGTGCCAGCACAGGCCTCTCTGGAAACACCATATATTTT
CDR3aa: CASTGLSGNTIYF

j_gene: TRBJ2-1
v_gene: TRBV5-4
d_gene: TRBD2
abundance: once
CDR3nt: TGTGCCAGCAGCACGGGACTAGCGGGAGATGAGCAGTTCTTC
CDR3aa: CASSTGLAGDEQFF

j_gene: TRBJ2-7
v_gene: TRBV6-5
d_gene: TRBD2
abundance: NA
CDR3nt: TGTGCCAGCACGGGGCGGGAGTTCTCCTACGAGCAGTACTTC
CDR3aa: CASTGREFSYEQYF

j_gene: TRBJ1-5
v_gene: TRBV10-3
d_gene: TRBD1
abundance: NA
CDR3nt: TGTGCCACCGAGAGGGACAGGGCCGGGGGGCCCCAGCATTTT
CDR3aa: CATERDRAGGPQHF

j_gene: TRBJ1-2
v_gene: TRBV28
d_gene: TRBD1
abundance: NA
CDR3nt: TGTGCCAGCAGGACAGGGGGAGGTAGTAACTATGGCTACACCTTC
CDR3aa: CASRTGGGSNYGYTF

j_gene: TRBJ1-1
v_gene: TRBV7-9
d_gene: NA
abundance: NA
CDR3nt: TGTGCCAGCAGCTTAGTACAGGGTAACACTGAAGCTTTCTTT
CDR3aa: CASSLVQGNTEAFF

j_gene: TRBJ1-3
v_gene: TRBV27
d_gene: TRBD1
abundance: once
CDR3nt: TGTGCCAGTAAGGGGACAGGGCTGAATGGAAACACCATATATTTT
CDR3aa: CASKGTGLNGNTIYF

j_gene: TRBJ1-4
v_gene: TRBV19
d_gene: NA
abundance: NA
CDR3nt: TGTGCCAGTAGTATGATCCAGGGAGGGCAGGAAAAACTGTTTTTT
CDR3aa: CASSMIQGGQEKLFF

j_gene: TRBJ1-6
v_gene: TRBV28
d_gene: NA
abundance: NA
CDR3nt: TGTGCCAGCAGTTTGGGGGGTGCTAATTCACCCCTCCACTTT
CDR3aa: CASSLGGANSPLHF

j_gene: TRBJ2-3
v_gene: TRBV7-9
d_gene: TRBD2
abundance: NA
CDR3nt: TGTGCCAGCAGCCGGGGACTAGCGGGAGGAGGAGATACGCAGTATTTT
CDR3aa: CASSRGLAGGGDTQYF

j_gene: TRBJ2-1
v_gene: TRBV7-9
d_gene: NA
abundance: few
CDR3nt: TGTGCCAGCAGCTTATACCTCGGGACACACCATGAGCAGTTCTTC
CDR3aa: CASSLYLGTHHEQFF

j_gene: TRBJ2-1
v_gene: TRBV19
d_gene: TRBD1
abundance: once
CDR3nt: TGTGCCAGTAGTGGGACAGGGGATGTGCAGTTCTTC
CDR3aa: CASSGTGDVQFF

j_gene: TRBJ2-1
v_gene: TRBV24-1
d_gene: TRBD2
abundance: NA
CDR3nt: TGTGCCACCAGTGATTCAGCTAGCGGGAGTAGCAATGAGCAGTTCTTC
CDR3aa: CATSDSASGSSNEQFF

j_gene: TRBJ2-5
v_gene: TRBV2
d_gene: NA
abundance: NA
CDR3nt: TGTGCCAGCAGTGAACAGGGGCCCGCGGAGACCCAGTACTTC
CDR3aa: CASSEQGPAETQYF

j_gene: TRBJ1-2
v_gene: TRBV5-6
d_gene: NA
abundance: NA
CDR3nt: TGTGCCAGCAGCTTGGAGGCAGCGGATGGTGGCTACACCTTC
CDR3aa: CASSLEAADGGYTF

j_gene: TRBJ2-2
v_gene: TRBV27
d_gene: TRBD1
abundance: NA
CDR3nt: TGTGCCAGCAGTCCCGGGGACAGGGCCAGGGGCACCGGGGAGCTGTTTTTT
CDR3aa: CASSPGDRARGTGELFF

j_gene: TRBJ1-2
v_gene: TRBV10-3
d_gene: NA
abundance: NA
CDR3nt: TGTGCCATCAGTCCACAGGGACCCTATGGCTACACCTTC
CDR3aa: CAISPQGPYGYTF

j_gene: TRBJ2-7
v_gene: TRBV20-1
d_gene: NA
abundance: NA
CDR3nt: TGCAGTGCTAGAGATTCGAACAGTGGAAACTTC
CDR3aa: CSARDSNSGNF

j_gene: TRBJ2-5
v_gene: TRBV5-1
d_gene: NA
abundance: NA
CDR3nt: TGCGCCAGCAGCTCCCAGGAGACCCAGTACTTC
CDR3aa: CASSSQETQYF

j_gene: TRBJ1-5
v_gene: TRBV7-8
d_gene: NA
abundance: NA
CDR3nt: TGTGCCAGCAGCCAGGAGGTCCGACAGCCCCAGCATTTT
CDR3aa: CASSQEVRQPQHF

j_gene: TRBJ2-1
v_gene: TRBV6-2/TRBV6-3
d_gene: NA
abundance: once
CDR3nt: TGTGCCAGCAGTATCCAACAGGGCGCCAATGAGCAGTTCTTC
CDR3aa: CASSIQQGANEQFF

j_gene: TRBJ2-7
v_gene: TRBV2
d_gene: NA
abundance: NA
CDR3nt: TGTGCCAGCAGTGATCCGCGTCAGGGGACCAGATTCTTGTACGAGCAGTACTTC
CDR3aa: CASSDPRQGTRFLYEQYF

j_gene: TRBJ1-2
v_gene: TRBV28
d_gene: NA
abundance: few
CDR3nt: TGTGCCAGCAGTTTAAACGGTGGCTACACCTTC
CDR3aa: CASSLNGGYTF

j_gene: TRBJ1-5
v_gene: TRBV2
d_gene: NA
abundance: NA
CDR3nt: TGTGCCAGCAGTGAAGTTGGGGGCTTGGGCAATCAGCCCCAGCATTTT
CDR3aa: CASSEVGGLGNQPQHF

j_gene: TRBJ1-1
v_gene: TRBV27
d_gene: NA
abundance: NA
CDR3nt: TGTGCCAGCAGTTTGCAGGGATCCACTGAAGCTTTCTTT
CDR3aa: CASSLQGSTEAFF

j_gene: TRBJ1-4
v_gene: TRBV6-2/TRBV6-3
d_gene: TRBD1
abundance: NA
CDR3nt: TGTGCCAGCAGTTACTCGGGACAGAATGAAAAACTGTTTTTT
CDR3aa: CASSYSGQNEKLFF

j_gene: TRBJ1-5
v_gene: TRBV7-2
d_gene: TRBD1
abundance: NA
CDR3nt: TGTGCCAGCAGCACGCGGACAGGGTGGGAGAATCAGCCCCAGCATTTT
CDR3aa: CASSTRTGWENQPQHF

j_gene: TRBJ1-5
v_gene: TRBV30
d_gene: TRBD1
abundance: NA
CDR3nt: TGTGCCTGGAGTGTGGGGACAGATAGCTATAGCAATCAGCCCCAGCATTTT
CDR3aa: CAWSVGTDSYSNQPQHF

j_gene: TRBJ2-1
v_gene: TRBV12-5
d_gene: TRBD2
abundance: once
CDR3nt: TGTGCTAGTGGTTTGGTATTAGCGGGGGGGGCCTTTGAGCAGTTCTTC
CDR3aa: CASGLVLAGGAFEQFF

j_gene: TRBJ1-1
v_gene: TRBV29-1
d_gene: TRBD1
abundance: NA
CDR3nt: TGCAGCGTAAGGACAGGGGGGGACACTGAAGCTTTCTTT
CDR3aa: CSVRTGGDTEAFF

j_gene: TRBJ1-4
v_gene: TRBV24-1
d_gene: NA
abundance: NA
CDR3nt: TGTGCCACCAGTGACCCGGGCCGCGGGAGTGAAAAACTGTTTTTT
CDR3aa: CATSDPGRGSEKLFF

j_gene: TRBJ1-4
v_gene: TRBV28
d_gene: NA
abundance: NA
CDR3nt: TGTGCCAGCAGTGACCCGGTTGGTCCAAGGGGGACAGAAAAACTGTTTTTT
CDR3aa: CASSDPVGPRGTEKLFF

j_gene: TRBJ2-7
v_gene: TRBV28
d_gene: NA
abundance: NA
CDR3nt: TGTGCCAGCAGCTTAAGCCCATCCTACGAGCAGTACTTC
CDR3aa: CASSLSPSYEQYF

j_gene: TRBJ1-4
v_gene: TRBV5-1
d_gene: NA
abundance: NA
CDR3nt: TGCGCCAGCAGCTTGACGGGGGGCGAAGAAAAACTGTTTTTT
CDR3aa: CASSLTGGEEKLFF

j_gene: TRBJ1-2
v_gene: TRBV12-3/TRBV12-4
d_gene: NA
abundance: once
CDR3nt: TGTGCCAGCAGTTTAAGGGGACAAAACACCTTC
CDR3aa: CASSLRGQNTF

j_gene: TRBJ2-1
v_gene: TRBV21-1
d_gene: NA
abundance: NA
CDR3nt: TGTGCCAGCAGCACCGAATCAAGGACTAGCGGCCAAACCTACAATGAGCAGTTCTTC
CDR3aa: CASSTESRTSGQTYNEQFF

j_gene: TRBJ1-6
v_gene: TRBV10-2
d_gene: TRBD1
abundance: once
CDR3nt: TGCGCCAGCTCCGGGACAGGGGATTCACCCCTCCACTTT
CDR3aa: CASSGTGDSPLHF

j_gene: TRBJ2-1
v_gene: TRBV7-8
d_gene: NA
abundance: NA
CDR3nt: TGTGCCAGCAGCGCACGGCGGTTCGGCGGGATGTATAAGCAGTTCTTC
CDR3aa: CASSARRFGGMYKQFF

j_gene: TRBJ2-5
v_gene: TRBV13
d_gene: TRBD2
abundance: NA
CDR3nt: TGTGCCAGCAGCTTGGGCGGGAGAACAGGAGAGACCCAGTACTTC
CDR3aa: CASSLGGRTGETQYF

j_gene: TRBJ1-1
v_gene: TRBV7-9
d_gene: NA
abundance: once
CDR3nt: TGTGCCAGCAGCTTAGCAGGAGGGGCTGAAGCTTTCTTT
CDR3aa: CASSLAGGAEAFF

j_gene: TRBJ2-7
v_gene: TRBV20-1
d_gene: NA
abundance: NA
CDR3nt: TGCAGTGCTAGTACGGGGGGCCGGGGGGCCTACGAGCAGTACTTC
CDR3aa: CSASTGGRGAYEQYF

j_gene: TRBJ2-7
v_gene: TRBV29-1
d_gene: NA
abundance: NA
CDR3nt: TGCAGCGTTGAGAGGGAAGGAGGCGACGAGCAGTACTTC
CDR3aa: CSVEREGGDEQYF

j_gene: TRBJ1-1
v_gene: TRBV3-1/TRBV3-2
d_gene: TRBD1
abundance: NA
CDR3nt: TGTGCCAGCAGCAATTTACCGGGACAGGGTGACACTGAAGCTTTCTTT
CDR3aa: CASSNLPGQGDTEAFF

j_gene: TRBJ2-1
v_gene: TRBV5-1
d_gene: TRBD2
abundance: NA
CDR3nt: TGCGCCAGCAGCTTGGCCGGAGGTAGCGGGACCAACCCCTACAATGAGCAGTTCTTC
CDR3aa: CASSLAGGSGTNPYNEQFF

j_gene: TRBJ1-1
v_gene: TRBV7-6
d_gene: TRBD1
abundance: many
CDR3nt: TGTGCCAGCAGCGAACAGGGGCGGGACACTGAAGCTTTCTTT
CDR3aa: CASSEQGRDTEAFF

j_gene: TRBJ1-1
v_gene: TRBV10-1
d_gene: TRBD1
abundance: NA
CDR3nt: TGCGCCAGCACCGGACAGGGATCCACTGAAGCTTTCTTT
CDR3aa: CASTGQGSTEAFF

j_gene: TRBJ1-5
v_gene: TRBV7-9
d_gene: TRBD1
abundance: NA
CDR3nt: TGTGCCAGCAGCTTAGGGACAGGGAGTAGCAATCAGCCCCAGCATTTT
CDR3aa: CASSLGTGSSNQPQHF

j_gene: TRBJ1-2
v_gene: TRBV7-9
d_gene: NA
abundance: NA
CDR3nt: TGTGCCAGCAGCTTAGGAGGGGGCTACACCTTC
CDR3aa: CASSLGGGYTF

j_gene: TRBJ2-1
v_gene: TRBV10-1
d_gene: NA
abundance: NA
CDR3nt: TGCGCCAGCAGTGAGGGCGGGATCTACAATGAGCAGTTCTTC
CDR3aa: CASSEGGIYNEQFF

j_gene: TRBJ2-5
v_gene: TRBV7-2
d_gene: TRBD1
abundance: NA
CDR3nt: TGTGCCAGCAGCCATGGGGACAGGGAAGAGACCCAGTACTTC
CDR3aa: CASSHGDREETQYF

j_gene: TRBJ2-2
v_gene: TRBV21-1
d_gene: NA
abundance: NA
CDR3nt: TGTGCCAGCAGCGAAAGGACAGGCGCCTGGGCCGGGGAGCTGTTTTTT
CDR3aa: CASSERTGAWAGELFF

j_gene: TRBJ1-5
v_gene: TRBV2
d_gene: NA
abundance: NA
CDR3nt: TGTGCCAGCAGGGCTAGCGGGCGAGGGGGCCAGCATTTT
CDR3aa: CASRASGRGGQHF

j_gene: TRBJ1-1
v_gene: TRBV3-1/TRBV3-2
d_gene: TRBD1
abundance: NA
CDR3nt: TGTGCCAGCAGCCAAGACTTGACAGGGGGGGGTGAAGCTTTCTTT
CDR3aa: CASSQDLTGGGEAFF

j_gene: TRBJ1-1
v_gene: TRBV12-5
d_gene: NA
abundance: NA
CDR3nt: TGTGCTAGTGGTTTATCCACAGGAAGAATTCTGAACACTGAAGCTTTCTTT
CDR3aa: CASGLSTGRILNTEAFF